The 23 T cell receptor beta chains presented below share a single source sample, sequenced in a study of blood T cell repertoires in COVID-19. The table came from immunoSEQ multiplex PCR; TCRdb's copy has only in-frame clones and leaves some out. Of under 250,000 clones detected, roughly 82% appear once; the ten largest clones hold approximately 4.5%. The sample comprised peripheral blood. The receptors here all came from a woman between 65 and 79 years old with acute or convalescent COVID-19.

Here the CDR3 reads CASSFQGAGANVLTF. The CDR3 DNA reads TGTGCCAGCAGCTTTCAGGGGGCCGGGGCCAACGTCCTGACTTTC. The rearrangement uses TRBV7-9 and TRBJ2-6; TRBD1 aligns across 8 bases. Losses at the gene ends were 3 bases for V and 4 bases for J; bases not matched to a gene: 2. There are 15 residues in the CDR3. The germline V gene has CDR1 SEHNR and CDR2 FQNEAQ (reference sequence).

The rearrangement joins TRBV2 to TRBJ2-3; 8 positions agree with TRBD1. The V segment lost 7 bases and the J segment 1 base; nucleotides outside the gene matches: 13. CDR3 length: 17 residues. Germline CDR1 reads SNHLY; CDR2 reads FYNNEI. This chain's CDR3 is CASNLGQGRGRTDTQYF. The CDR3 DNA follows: TGTGCCAGCAACCTCGGACAGGGAAGGGGGCGCACAGATACGCAGTATTTT. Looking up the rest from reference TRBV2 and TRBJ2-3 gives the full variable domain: EPEVTQTPSHQVTQMGQEVILRCVPISNHLYFYWYRQILGQKVEFLVSFYNNEISEKSEIFDDQFSVERPDGSNFTLKIRSTKLEDSAMYFCASNLGQGRGRTDTQYFGPGTRLTVL.

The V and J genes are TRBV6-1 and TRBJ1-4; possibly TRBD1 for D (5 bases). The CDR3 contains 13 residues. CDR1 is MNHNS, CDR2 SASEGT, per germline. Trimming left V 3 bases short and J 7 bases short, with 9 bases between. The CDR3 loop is CASSDLGGEKLFF. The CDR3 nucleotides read TGTGCCAGCAGTGACCTGGGGGGTGAAAAACTGTTTTTT.

For the CDR3, the DNA is TGTGCCAGTAGTAGCCTGCCGGAGGGGAATAATTCACCCCTCCACTTT. Amino acids: CASSSLPEGNNSPLHF. This chain connects TRBV19 to TRBJ1-6; maybe TRBD1 (5 bases). CDR1 and CDR2 from the germline V gene are LNHDA and SQIVND (reference sequence). The CDR3 consists of 16 residues. Trimming stripped 4 bases from V and 5 bases from J, with 15 bases between.

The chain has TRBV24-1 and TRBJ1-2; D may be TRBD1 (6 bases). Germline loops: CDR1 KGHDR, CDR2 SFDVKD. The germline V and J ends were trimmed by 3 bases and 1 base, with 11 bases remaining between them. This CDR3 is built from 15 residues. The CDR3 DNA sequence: TGTGCCACCAGTGATGCCAGGGGAATTAACTATGGCTACACCTTC. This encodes CATSDARGINYGYTF.

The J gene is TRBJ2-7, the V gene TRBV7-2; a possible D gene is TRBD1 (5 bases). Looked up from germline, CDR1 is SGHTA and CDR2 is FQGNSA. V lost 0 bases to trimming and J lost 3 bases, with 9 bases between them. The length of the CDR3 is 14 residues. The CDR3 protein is CASSLAQGIYEQYF. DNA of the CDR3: TGTGCCAGCAGCTTAGCGCAGGGTATCTACGAGCAGTACTTC.

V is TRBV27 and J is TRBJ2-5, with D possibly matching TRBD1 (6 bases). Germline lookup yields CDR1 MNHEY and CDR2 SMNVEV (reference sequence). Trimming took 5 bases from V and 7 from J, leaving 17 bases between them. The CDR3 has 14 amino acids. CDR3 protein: CASSPGTSSWTQYF. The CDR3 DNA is TGTGCCAGCAGTCCCGGGACATCATCTTGGACCCAGTACTTC.

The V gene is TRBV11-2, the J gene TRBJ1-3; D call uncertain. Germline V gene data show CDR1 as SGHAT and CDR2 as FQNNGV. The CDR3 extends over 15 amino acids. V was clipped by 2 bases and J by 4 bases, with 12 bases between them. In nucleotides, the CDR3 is TGTGCCAGCAGCTTAAATTCGCTACCCGGAAACACCATATATTTT. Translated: CASSLNSLPGNTIYF.

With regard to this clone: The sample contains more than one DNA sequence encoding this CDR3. The CDR3 protein is CASSTTGVGNQPQHF. CDR3 coding DNA: TGTGCCAGTAGTACCACAGGGGTCGGGAATCAGCCCCAGCATTTT. This chain connects TRBV19 to TRBJ1-5; TRBD1 matches at 7 bases. The CDR3 runs 15 residues. Germline V gene sequence: CDR1 LNHDA, CDR2 SQIVND (reference sequence). J lost 4 bases, V lost 4 bases, and 7 bases had no gene match.

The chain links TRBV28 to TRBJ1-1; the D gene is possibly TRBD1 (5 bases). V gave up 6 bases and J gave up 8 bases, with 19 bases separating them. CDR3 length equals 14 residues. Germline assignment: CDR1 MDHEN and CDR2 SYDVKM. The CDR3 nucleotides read TGTGCCAGCAGCCCCGGGGGGACGCGTCCAGAAGCTTTCTTT. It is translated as CASSPGGTRPEAFF. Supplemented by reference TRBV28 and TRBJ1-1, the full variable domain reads DVKVTQSSRYLVKRTGEKVFLECVQDMDHENMFWYRQDPGLGLRLIYFSYDVKMKEKGDIPEGYSVSREKKERFSLILESASTNQTSMYLCASSPGGTRPEAFFGQGTRLTVV.

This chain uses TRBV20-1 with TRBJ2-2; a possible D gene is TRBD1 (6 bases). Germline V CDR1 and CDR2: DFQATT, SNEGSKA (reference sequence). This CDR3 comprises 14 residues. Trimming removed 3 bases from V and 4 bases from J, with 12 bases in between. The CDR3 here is CSASKGDGTGELFF. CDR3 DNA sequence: TGCAGTGCTAGTAAGGGGGATGGCACCGGGGAGCTGTTTTTT.

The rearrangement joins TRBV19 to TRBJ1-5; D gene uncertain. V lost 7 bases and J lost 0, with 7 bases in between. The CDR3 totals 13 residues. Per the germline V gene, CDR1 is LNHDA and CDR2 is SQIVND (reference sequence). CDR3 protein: CASISDSNQPQHF. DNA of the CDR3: TGTGCCAGTATATCAGATAGCAATCAGCCCCAGCATTTT.

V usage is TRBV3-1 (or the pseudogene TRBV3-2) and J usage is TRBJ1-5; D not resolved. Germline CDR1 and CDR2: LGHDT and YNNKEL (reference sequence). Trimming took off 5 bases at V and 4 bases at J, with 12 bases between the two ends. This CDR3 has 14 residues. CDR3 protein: CASSAAELNQPQHF. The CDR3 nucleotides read TGTGCCAGCAGCGCGGCAGAGCTTAATCAGCCCCAGCATTTT.

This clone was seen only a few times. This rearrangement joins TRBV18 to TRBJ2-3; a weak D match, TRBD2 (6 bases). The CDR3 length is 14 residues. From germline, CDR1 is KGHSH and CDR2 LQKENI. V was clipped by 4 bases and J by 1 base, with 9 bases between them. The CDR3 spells CASSQASGTDTQYF. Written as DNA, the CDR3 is TGTGCCAGCTCACAGGCTAGCGGCACAGATACGCAGTATTTT.

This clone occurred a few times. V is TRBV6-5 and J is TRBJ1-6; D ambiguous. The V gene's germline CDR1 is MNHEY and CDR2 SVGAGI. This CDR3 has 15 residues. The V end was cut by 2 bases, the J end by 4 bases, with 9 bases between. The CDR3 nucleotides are TGTGCCAGCAGTTACGGTCGGGAATATAATTCACCCCTCCACTTT. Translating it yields CASSYGREYNSPLHF.

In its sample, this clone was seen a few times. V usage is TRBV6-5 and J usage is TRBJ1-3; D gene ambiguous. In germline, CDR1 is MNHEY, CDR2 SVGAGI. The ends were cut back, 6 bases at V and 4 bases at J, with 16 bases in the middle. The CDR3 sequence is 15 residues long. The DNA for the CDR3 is TGTGCCAGCAGAGGTGGCCGGGTAGGAGGAAACACCATATATTTT. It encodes CASRGGRVGGNTIYF.

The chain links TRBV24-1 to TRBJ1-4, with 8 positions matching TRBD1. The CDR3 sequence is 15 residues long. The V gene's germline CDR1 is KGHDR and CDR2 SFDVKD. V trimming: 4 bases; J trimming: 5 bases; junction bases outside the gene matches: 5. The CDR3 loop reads CATSDPGQENEKLFF. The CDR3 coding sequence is TGTGCCACCAGTGACCCGGGACAGGAAAATGAAAAACTGTTTTTT.

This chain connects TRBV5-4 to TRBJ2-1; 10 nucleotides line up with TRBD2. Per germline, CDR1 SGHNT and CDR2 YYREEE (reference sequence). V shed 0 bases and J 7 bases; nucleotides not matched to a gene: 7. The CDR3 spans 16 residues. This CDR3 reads CASSLAAGGLGNEQFF. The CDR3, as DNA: TGTGCCAGCAGCTTGGCAGCGGGGGGGCTGGGGAATGAGCAGTTCTTC.

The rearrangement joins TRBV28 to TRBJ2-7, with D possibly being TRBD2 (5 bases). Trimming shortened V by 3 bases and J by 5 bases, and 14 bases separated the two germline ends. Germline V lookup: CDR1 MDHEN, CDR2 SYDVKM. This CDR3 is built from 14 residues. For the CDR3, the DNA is TGTGCCAGCAGTTTGTCGGACTGGAAGAACGAGCAGTACTTC. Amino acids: CASSLSDWKNEQYF.

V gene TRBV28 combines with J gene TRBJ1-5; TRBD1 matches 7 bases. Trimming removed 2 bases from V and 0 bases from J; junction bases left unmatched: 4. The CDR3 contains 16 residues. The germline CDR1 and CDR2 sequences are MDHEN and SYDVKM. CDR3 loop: CASSLPGQPSNQPQHF. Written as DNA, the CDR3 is TGTGCCAGCAGTTTACCGGGACAGCCTAGCAATCAGCCCCAGCATTTT.

CDR3 nucleotide sequence: TGCGCCAGCACCCGAGGGGGGGGTTCGGCTTTCTTT. Amino acids: CASTRGGGSAFF. The V call is TRBV23-1, the J call TRBJ1-1; a possible D gene is TRBD1 (6 bases). TRBV23-1 is an ORF; its function is uncertain. This CDR3 comprises 12 residues. Between the trimmed V and J ends, which lost 7 bases and 11 bases, there was a span of 17 bases.

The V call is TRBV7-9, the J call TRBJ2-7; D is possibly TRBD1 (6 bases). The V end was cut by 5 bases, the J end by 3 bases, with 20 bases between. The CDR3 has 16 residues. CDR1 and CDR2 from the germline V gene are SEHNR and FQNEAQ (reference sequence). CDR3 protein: CASSPTERTANYEQYF. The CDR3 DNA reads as TGTGCCAGCAGCCCCACCGAACGGACAGCAAACTACGAGCAGTACTTC.

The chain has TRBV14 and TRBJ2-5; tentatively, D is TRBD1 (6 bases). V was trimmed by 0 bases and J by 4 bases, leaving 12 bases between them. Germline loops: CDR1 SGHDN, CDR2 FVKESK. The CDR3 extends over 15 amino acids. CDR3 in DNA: TGTGCCAGCAGCCAAGATCATGGCAGGGGAGAGACCCAGTACTTC. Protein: CASSQDHGRGETQYF.